Below, one T cell receptor beta chain is given with its context. CDR3 length equals 15 residues. Trimming took 5 bases from V and 6 from J, leaving 16 bases between them. Germline V CDR1 and CDR2: MDHEN, SYDVKM. The sample is drawn from a study of OX40 agonist ivuxolimab in advanced cancers. Generated by immunoSEQ multiplex PCR, the TCRdb table keeps only in-frame clones and is missing some. The data hold about 40,000 clones, with around 92% observed a single time. The source of this sequence is an adult with an advanced solid tumor such as melanoma, head and neck, liver or kidney cancer. The sample consisted of CD4+ or CD8+ T cells sorted from blood, taken in a trial of the OX40 agonist ivuxolimab. V gene TRBV28 combines with J gene TRBJ1-4; D is unclear. The CDR3 loop is CASSPGPGEDEKLFF. Written as DNA, the CDR3 is TGTGCCAGCAGTCCCGGCCCCGGGGAAGATGAAAAACTGTTTTTT.